The entry below gives a single T cell receptor (beta chain) sequence along with its context. Its target is unknown. These data belong to a study of OX40 agonist ivuxolimab in advanced cancers. Overall study: The diagnoses of dose-escalation patients were hepatocellular carcinoma, melanoma, renal cell or head and neck cancer. General observations from the study: Doses of 0.1 to 3.0 mg/kg were accompanied by clonal expansion of CD4+ and CD8+ blood T cells by week 6.

TCRdb's table, derived via immunoSEQ multiplex PCR, lists solely in-frame clones and lacks some. The sample yields 9,500 to 15,000 clones, 80% to 90% seen once. Trimming pared 3 bases from V and 5 bases from J, leaving 5 bases between. CDR1 is SGHDT and CDR2 is YYEEEE in the germline V gene. This CDR3 spans 11 amino acids. On cycle 4 day 1 and cycle 7 day 1, as well as at baseline, blood was sampled. The V gene is TRBV5-6, the J gene TRBJ1-2; D is unresolved. The specimen comprised CD4+ or CD8+ T cells sorted from blood, sampled in a trial of the OX40 agonist ivuxolimab. This clonotype was obtained from an adult with an advanced solid tumor such as melanoma, head and neck, liver or kidney cancer. For the CDR3, the DNA is TGTGCCAGCAGCTGGGCGTATGGCTACACCTTC. It specifies CASSWAYGYTF. The full variable domain, completed using reference TRBV5-6 and TRBJ1-2, is DAGVTQSPTHLIKTRGQQVTLRCSPKSGHDTVSWYQQALGQGPQFIFQYYEEEERQRGNFPDRFSGHQFPNYSSELNVNALLLGDSALYLCASSWAYGYTFGSGTRLTVV.